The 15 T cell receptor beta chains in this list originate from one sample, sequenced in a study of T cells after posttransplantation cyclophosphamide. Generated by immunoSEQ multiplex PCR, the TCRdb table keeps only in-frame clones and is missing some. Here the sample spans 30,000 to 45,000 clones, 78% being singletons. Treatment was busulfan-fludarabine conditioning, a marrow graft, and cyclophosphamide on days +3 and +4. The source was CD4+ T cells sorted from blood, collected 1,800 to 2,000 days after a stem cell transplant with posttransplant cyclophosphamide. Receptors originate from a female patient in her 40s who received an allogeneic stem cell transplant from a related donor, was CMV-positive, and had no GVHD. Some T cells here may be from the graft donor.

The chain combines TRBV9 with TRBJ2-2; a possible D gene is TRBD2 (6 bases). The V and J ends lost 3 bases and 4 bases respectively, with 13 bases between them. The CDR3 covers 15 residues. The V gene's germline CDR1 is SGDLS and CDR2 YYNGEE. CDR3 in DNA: TGTGCCAGCAGCGCCGGGGGTGCGCGCACCGGGGAGCTGTTTTTT. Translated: CASSAGGARTGELFF. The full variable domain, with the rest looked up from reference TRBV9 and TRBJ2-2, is DSGVTQTPKHLITATGQRVTLRCSPRSGDLSVYWYQQSLDQGLQFLIQYYNGEERAKGNILERFSAQQFPDLHSELNLSSLELGDSALYFCASSAGGARTGELFFGEGSRLTVL.

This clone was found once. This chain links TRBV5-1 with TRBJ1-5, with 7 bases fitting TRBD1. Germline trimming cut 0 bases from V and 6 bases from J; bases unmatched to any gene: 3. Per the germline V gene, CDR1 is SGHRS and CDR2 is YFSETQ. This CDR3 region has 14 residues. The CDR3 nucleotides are TGCGCCAGCAGCTTGGGACAGGGCGGTCAGCCCCAGCATTTT. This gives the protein CASSLGQGGQPQHF.

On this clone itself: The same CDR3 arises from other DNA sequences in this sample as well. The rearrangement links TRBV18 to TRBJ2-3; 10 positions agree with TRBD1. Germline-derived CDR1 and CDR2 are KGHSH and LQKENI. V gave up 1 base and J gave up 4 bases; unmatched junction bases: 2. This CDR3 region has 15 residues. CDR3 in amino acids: CASSPLGQGADTQYF. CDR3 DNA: TGTGCCAGCTCACCACTAGGACAGGGGGCAGATACGCAGTATTTT.

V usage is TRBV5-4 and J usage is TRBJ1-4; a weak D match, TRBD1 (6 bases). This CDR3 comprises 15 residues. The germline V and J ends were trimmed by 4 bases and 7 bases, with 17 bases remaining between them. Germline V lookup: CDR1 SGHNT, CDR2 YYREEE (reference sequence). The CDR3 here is CASSTKTGGGEKLFF. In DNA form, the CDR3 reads TGTGCCAGCAGCACCAAGACAGGTGGTGGTGAAAAACTGTTTTTT.

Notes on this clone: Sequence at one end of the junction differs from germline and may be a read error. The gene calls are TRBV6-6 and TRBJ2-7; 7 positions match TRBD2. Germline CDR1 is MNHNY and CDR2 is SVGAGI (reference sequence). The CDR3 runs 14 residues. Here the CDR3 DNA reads TGCGCGACTAGGGAAAGCGGGGAGCCCTACGAGCAGTACTTC. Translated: CATRESGEPYEQYF.

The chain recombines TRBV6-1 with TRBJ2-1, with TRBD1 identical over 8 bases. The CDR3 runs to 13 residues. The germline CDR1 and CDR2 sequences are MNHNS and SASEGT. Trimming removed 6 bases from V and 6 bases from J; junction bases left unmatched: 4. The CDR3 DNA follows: TGTGCCAGCAGAATGGACAGGGTCAATGAGCAGTTCTTC. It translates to CASRMDRVNEQFF.

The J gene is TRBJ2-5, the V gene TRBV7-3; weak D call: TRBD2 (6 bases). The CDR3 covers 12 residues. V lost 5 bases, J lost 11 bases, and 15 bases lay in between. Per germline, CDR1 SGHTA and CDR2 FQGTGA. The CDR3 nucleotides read TGTGCCAGCAGCAGACCCGGGGGTGAGCAGTACTTC. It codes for CASSRPGGEQYF.

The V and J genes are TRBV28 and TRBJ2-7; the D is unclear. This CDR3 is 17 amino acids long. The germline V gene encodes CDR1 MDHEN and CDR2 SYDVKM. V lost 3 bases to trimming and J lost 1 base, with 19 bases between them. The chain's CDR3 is CASSFPMGDKASYEQYF. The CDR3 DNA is TGTGCCAGCAGTTTCCCGATGGGTGATAAAGCGTCCTACGAGCAGTACTTC.

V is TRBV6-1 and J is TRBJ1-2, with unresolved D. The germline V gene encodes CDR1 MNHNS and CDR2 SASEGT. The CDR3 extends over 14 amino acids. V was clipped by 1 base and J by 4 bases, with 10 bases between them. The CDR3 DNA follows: TGTGCCAGCAGTGAAGTCCGGAGGTTCTATGGCTACACCTTC. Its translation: CASSEVRRFYGYTF.

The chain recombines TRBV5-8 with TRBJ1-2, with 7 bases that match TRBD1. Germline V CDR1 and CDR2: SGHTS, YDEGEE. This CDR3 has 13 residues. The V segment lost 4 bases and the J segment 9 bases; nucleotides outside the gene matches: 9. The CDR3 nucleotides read TGTGCCAGCAGCCCACAGGGGAGAGAGAGCTACACCTTC. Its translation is CASSPQGRESYTF.

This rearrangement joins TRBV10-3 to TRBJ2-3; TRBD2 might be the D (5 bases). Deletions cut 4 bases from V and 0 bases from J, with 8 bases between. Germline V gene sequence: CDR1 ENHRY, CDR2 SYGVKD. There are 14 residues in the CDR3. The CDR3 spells CAISGRTSTDTQYF. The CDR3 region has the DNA TGTGCCATCAGTGGCCGGACTAGCACAGATACGCAGTATTTT.

CDR3 loop: CASSLELAGGSYEQYF. The CDR3 nucleotides are TGTGCCAGCAGCTTAGAACTAGCGGGGGGGTCCTACGAGCAGTACTTC. The rearrangement uses TRBV7-2 and TRBJ2-7; 13 nucleotides line up with TRBD2. The CDR3 spans 16 residues. Germline CDR1 SGHTA, CDR2 FQGNSA. V was pared by 1 base and J by 1 base, with 1 base of the junction left unmatched.

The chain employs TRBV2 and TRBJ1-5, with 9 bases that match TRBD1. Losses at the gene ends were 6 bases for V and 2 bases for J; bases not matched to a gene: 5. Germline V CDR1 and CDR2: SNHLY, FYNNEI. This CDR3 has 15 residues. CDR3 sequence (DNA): TGTGCCAGCAGATTAACAGGGGGCCGCAATCAGCCCCAGCATTTT. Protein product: CASRLTGGRNQPQHF.

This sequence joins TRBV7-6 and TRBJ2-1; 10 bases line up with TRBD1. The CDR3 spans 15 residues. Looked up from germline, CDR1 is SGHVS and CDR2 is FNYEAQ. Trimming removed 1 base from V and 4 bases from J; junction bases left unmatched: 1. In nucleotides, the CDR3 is TGTGCCAGCAGCTTAGAGGGACAGGGGTACAATGAGCAGTTCTTC. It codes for CASSLEGQGYNEQFF.

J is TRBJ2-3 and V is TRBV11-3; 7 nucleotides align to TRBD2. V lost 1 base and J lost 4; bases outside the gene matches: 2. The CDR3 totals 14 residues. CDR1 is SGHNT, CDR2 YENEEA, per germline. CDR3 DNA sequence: TGTGCCAGCAGCTTAGTTGCGGGGGCAGATACGCAGTATTTT. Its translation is CASSLVAGADTQYF.